This T cell receptor (beta chain) appears in the sequencing data of a study of T cells in Graves' hyperthyroidism and ophthalmopathy. Study-wide context: The authors collected peripheral blood at initial diagnosis, before any treatment.

RNA transcripts were the template for amplifying TCR beta CDR3 regions. The HTBI primer set was used in a first-round RT-PCR of the TCR CDR3. TCRdb independently ran MiXCR on the multiplex PCR reads; one entry per CDR3 protein. The repertoire has roughly 200,000 distinct CDR3 sequences, around 16% of them found once; the top ten carry around two fifths. The germline CDR1 and CDR2 sequences are SEHNR and FQNEAQ (reference sequence). With V trimmed by 5 bases and J by 0 bases, 8 bases remained unmatched. CDR3 length: 17 amino acids. Isolation of PBMCs was performed on 10 ml fresh peripheral blood. The sequenced sample was blood. The clonotype was recovered from a man aged 35 to 55 with Graves' hyperthyroidism. The rearrangement links TRBV7-9 to TRBJ2-2; 8 positions match TRBD2. The CDR3 region has the DNA TGTGCCAGCAGCCACAAAAGCGGGGGCCCGAACACCGGGGAGCTGTTTTTT. It encodes CASSHKSGGPNTGELFF.